A selection of T cell receptor beta chains follows, all from one sample in a study of blood T cell repertoires in COVID-19. Sequenced by immunoSEQ multiplex PCR; TCRdb stores in-frame clones only, minus some. The data show 60,000 to 75,000 clones, 75% to 95% seen once. The material sequenced was peripheral blood. The receptor source for this set is a man aged 35 to 55 with COVID-19, enrolled during active disease. The CDR3 runs from the conserved cysteine through the conserved F or W. A D gene is named only where the DNA matches it firmly.

d_gene	v_gene	j_gene	CDR3aa	CDR3nt
NA	TRBV6-1	TRBJ1-2	CASSAYRDTPGYGYTF	TGTGCCAGCAGTGCATACCGGGACACCCCAGGGTATGGCTACACCTTC
TRBD2	TRBV7-2	TRBJ2-1	CASSPMAGGYNEQFF	TGTGCCAGCAGCCCAATGGCGGGGGGATACAATGAGCAGTTCTTC
NA	TRBV5-6	TRBJ2-3	CASSHGRVIGADTQYF	TGTGCCAGCAGCCACGGGCGGGTCATAGGCGCAGATACGCAGTATTTT
NA	TRBV5-1	TRBJ2-5	CASSLEVRQTMYF	TGCGCCAGCAGCTTGGAGGTGCGGCAAACCATGTACTTC
TRBD2	TRBV6-5	TRBJ2-7	CASSYSDGGVYEQYF	TGTGCCAGCAGTTACTCGGACGGGGGGGTCTACGAGCAGTACTTC
NA	TRBV12-3/TRBV12-4	TRBJ1-2	CASSRTFYGYTF	TGTGCCAGCAGCCGGACATTTTATGGCTACACCTTC
TRBD1	TRBV5-8	TRBJ1-3	CASSFQGARGNTIYF	TGTGCCAGCAGCTTCCAGGGGGCGCGAGGAAACACCATATATTTT
TRBD2	TRBV7-6	TRBJ2-5	CASSFSSGGHQETQYF	TGTGCCAGCAGCTTCTCTAGCGGGGGGCACCAAGAGACCCAGTACTTC
TRBD1	TRBV10-3	TRBJ2-2	CAIRGTGVAGELFF	TGTGCCATCAGAGGGACAGGGGTCGCCGGGGAGCTGTTTTTT
NA	TRBV3-1/TRBV3-2	TRBJ1-5	CASSQDGRRRVYSNQPQHF	TGTGCCAGCAGCCAAGATGGGCGGCGGAGGGTGTATAGCAATCAGCCCCAGCATTTT
NA	TRBV5-4	TRBJ2-7	CASSRGGASGTYEQYF	TGTGCCAGCAGCCGAGGGGGGGCTAGCGGAACCTACGAGCAGTACTTC
TRBD1	TRBV11-3	TRBJ1-3	CASSKGRDRELSSGNTIYF	TGTGCCAGCAGCAAGGGCCGGGACAGGGAATTAAGCTCTGGAAACACCATATATTTT
NA	TRBV4-1	TRBJ1-2	CASSQDSYGYTF	TGCGCCAGCAGCCAAGACAGCTATGGCTACACCTTC
TRBD1	TRBV5-1	TRBJ2-5	CASSLFDREETQYF	TGCGCCAGCAGCTTGTTCGACAGGGAAGAGACCCAGTACTTC
NA	TRBV9	TRBJ1-2	CASSVAGANYGYTF	TGTGCCAGCAGCGTAGCAGGGGCTAACTATGGCTACACCTTC